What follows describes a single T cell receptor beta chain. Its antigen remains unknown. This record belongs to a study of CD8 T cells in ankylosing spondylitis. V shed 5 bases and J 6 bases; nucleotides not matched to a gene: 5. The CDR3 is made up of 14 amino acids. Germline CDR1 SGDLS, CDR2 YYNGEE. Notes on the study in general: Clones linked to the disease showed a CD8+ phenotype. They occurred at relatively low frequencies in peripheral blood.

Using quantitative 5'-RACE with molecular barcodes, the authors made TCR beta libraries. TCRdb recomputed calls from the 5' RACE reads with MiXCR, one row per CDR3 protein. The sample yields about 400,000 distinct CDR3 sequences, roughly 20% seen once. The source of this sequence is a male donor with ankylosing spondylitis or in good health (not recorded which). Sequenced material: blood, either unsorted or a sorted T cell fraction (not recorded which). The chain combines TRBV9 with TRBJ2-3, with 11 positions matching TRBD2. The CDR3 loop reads CASRGTSGSDTQYF. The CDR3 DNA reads TGTGCCAGCAGGGGGACTAGCGGTTCGGATACGCAGTATTTT.